The T cell receptor beta chain described here comes from a study of blood T cell repertoires in COVID-19. Study-wide background: COVID-19 samples collected from the United States, Italy and Spain covered acute and convalescent phases. The cDNA or gDNA used as material had been derived from T cells, B-cell-depleted T cells, or PBMCs.

As handled by the study authors: Estimation of nucleated cell counts was performed using reference gene primer amplification. The method was immunoSEQ multiplex PCR; TCRdb's version includes in-frame clones alone and lacks a portion of them. V, J and clone size were drawn from that table, and D and trimming were deduced from the DNA. This sample has about 71,000 clones, with about 70% found just once. V gave up 1 base and J gave up 10 bases, with 13 bases separating them. Germline values: CDR1 SGHTA, CDR2 FQGNSA. The CDR3 is 13 amino acids. The rearrangement links TRBV7-2 to TRBJ2-5, with no clear D. The source of this sequence is a woman of 80 years or more with active or convalescent COVID-19. Sequencing was performed on peripheral blood. The DNA of the CDR3 is TGTGCCAGCAGCTTAGTGGGCTTAGTAGGCCAGTACTTC. Translating gives CASSLVGLVGQYF.